The rows below give T cell receptor beta chains drawn from one sample of a study of monozygotic twins with inflammatory bowel disease. No DNA is given; TCRdb re-called the 5' RACE reads and lists each CDR3 protein once. The specimen's table records some 330,000 distinct CDR3 sequences. Sequencing input: blood. The source of these receptors is a human donor with ulcerative colitis or Crohn's disease, or a healthy co-twin of an affected twin (not recorded which). Both conserved end residues are part of each CDR3.

TRBV23-1	TRBJ2-7	CASIHRDSFPEQYF
TRBV25-1	TRBJ2-7	CASRSLSSGSSYEQYF
TRBV6-5	TRBJ2-1	CASSSPSNEQFF
TRBV12-5	TRBJ2-5	CASGLAISGGSETQYF
TRBV12-3/TRBV12-4	TRBJ1-6	CASISGRNSPLHF
TRBV7-2	TRBJ2-7	CASSSLPGNEQYF
TRBV12-3/TRBV12-4	TRBJ2-6	CASPELTGANVLTF
TRBV9	TRBJ2-7	CASSVVPGGTKEQYF
TRBV28	TRBJ2-5	CASSLLKFSKTQYF
TRBV6-5	TRBJ2-2	CASSSRGTSGRGKTGELFF